These 14 T cell receptor beta chains came from one sample sequenced in a study of blood T cell repertoires in COVID-19. The table came from immunoSEQ multiplex PCR; TCRdb's copy has only in-frame clones and leaves some out. The sample consists of fewer than 350,000 clones, about 89% of them appearing once. The sequenced sample was PBMCs or T cells enriched from blood (not recorded which). Receptors originate from a man aged 55 to 70 who had recovered from COVID-19.

This clone was found once. V and J are TRBV27 and TRBJ2-1; 7 bases align to TRBD2. V was clipped by 0 bases and J by 3 bases; unmatched bases: 5. The CDR3 covers 16 residues. From germline, CDR1 is MNHEY and CDR2 SMNVEV (reference sequence). CDR3 in amino acids: CASSLSTSRIYNEQFF. The CDR3 DNA sequence: TGTGCCAGCAGTTTATCGACTAGCAGGATCTACAATGAGCAGTTCTTC.

The rearrangement links TRBV27 to TRBJ1-1; D possibly corresponds to TRBD1 (6 bases). The CDR3 covers 15 residues. Trimming removed 2 bases at V and 1 base at J, with 11 bases between. Germline lookup yields CDR1 MNHEY and CDR2 SMNVEV (reference sequence). In DNA, the CDR3 is TGTGCCAGCAGTTTACGAGGGACATCGAACACTGAAGCTTTCTTT. It specifies CASSLRGTSNTEAFF.

This clone was seen a single time. The chain carries TRBV2 and TRBJ1-1; D is perhaps TRBD1 (6 bases). CDR3 length: 13 residues. Trimming cost V 7 bases and J 4 bases, with 13 bases left between them. The germline V gene has CDR1 SNHLY and CDR2 FYNNEI. The CDR3 DNA reads as TGTGCCAGCAATCTCCAGGGGACCACTGAAGCTTTCTTT. It codes for CASNLQGTTEAFF.

The J gene is TRBJ1-6, the V gene TRBV6-5, with TRBD1 identical over 9 bases. This CDR3 region has 13 residues. Germline CDR1 and CDR2: MNHEY and SVGAGI. Trimming took 8 bases from V and 7 from J; bases not matched to a gene: 3. CDR3 in amino acids: CASFDRGNSPLHF. The CDR3 DNA reads TGTGCCAGCTTCGACAGGGGGAATTCACCCCTCCACTTT.

This rearrangement joins TRBV30 to TRBJ1-1, with 7 bases matching TRBD1. This CDR3 has 13 amino acids. CDR1 is GTSNPN and CDR2 is SVGIG in the germline V gene (reference sequence). V shed 4 bases and J 4 bases; nucleotides not matched to a gene: 6. CDR3 protein: CAWTEGAVTEAFF. DNA of the CDR3: TGTGCCTGGACTGAGGGGGCTGTCACTGAAGCTTTCTTT.

The chain has TRBV9 and TRBJ1-2; D unresolved. This CDR3 spans 12 amino acids. V was trimmed by 2 bases and J by 13 bases, leaving 15 bases between them. Germline V CDR1 and CDR2: SGDLS, YYNGEE. As DNA, the CDR3 is TGTGCCAGCAGCGTGGACTCCGGTGGGTCCACCTTC. Its translation is CASSVDSGGSTF. Variable domain in full (rest from reference TRBV9 and TRBJ1-2): DSGVTQTPKHLITATGQRVTLRCSPRSGDLSVYWYQQSLDQGLQFLIQYYNGEERAKGNILERFSAQQFPDLHSELNLSSLELGDSALYFCASSVDSGGSTFGSGTRLTVV.

The chain combines TRBV5-1 with TRBJ2-1, with D unresolved. This CDR3 comprises 15 residues. V lost 4 bases to trimming and J lost 3 bases, with 14 bases between them. CDR1 is SGHRS, CDR2 YFSETQ, per germline. CDR3 region: CASSAPSGYYNEQFF. The CDR3 DNA sequence: TGCGCCAGCAGCGCCCCTAGTGGATACTACAATGAGCAGTTCTTC.

This clone was counted only a few times. The chain joins TRBV28 to TRBJ1-2; no firm D call. Germline CDR1 and CDR2: MDHEN and SYDVKM. Trimming removed 8 bases from V and 5 bases from J, with 9 bases in between. The CDR3 has 11 amino acids. The CDR3 is CASDTEYGYTF. The CDR3 nucleotides are TGTGCCAGCGATACAGAGTATGGCTACACCTTC.

CDR3 amino acids: CASRENYGYTF. For the CDR3, the DNA is TGTGCCAGCCGAGAGAACTATGGCTACACCTTC. V usage is TRBV12-3 or TRBV12-4 and J usage is TRBJ1-2, with unresolved D. The CDR3 totals 11 residues. V dropped 8 bases and J dropped 2 bases, with 6 bases sitting between them.

The V call is TRBV5-6, the J call TRBJ2-7; D is ambiguous. CDR1 and CDR2 (germline): SGHDT, YYEEEE. Trimming cost V 0 bases and J 5 bases, with 15 bases left between them. This CDR3 comprises 15 residues. Here the CDR3 reads CASSLASLVLHEQYF. Written as DNA, the CDR3 is TGTGCCAGCAGCTTGGCCTCTTTAGTTTTGCACGAGCAGTACTTC.

The rearrangement uses TRBV28 and TRBJ2-1; 7 bases align to TRBD1. The CDR3 totals 17 residues. V shed 5 bases and J 0 bases; nucleotides not matched to a gene: 10. CDR1 is MDHEN, CDR2 SYDVKM, per germline. CDR3 in amino acids: CASSGAGTDPSYNEQFF. CDR3 nucleotide sequence: TGTGCCAGCAGTGGAGCCGGGACAGACCCCTCCTACAATGAGCAGTTCTTC. The complete variable domain, with remaining parts taken from reference TRBV28 and TRBJ2-1, reads DVKVTQSSRYLVKRTGEKVFLECVQDMDHENMFWYRQDPGLGLRLIYFSYDVKMKEKGDIPEGYSVSREKKERFSLILESASTNQTSMYLCASSGAGTDPSYNEQFFGPGTRLTVL.

This rearrangement joins TRBV7-3 to TRBJ2-1; tentatively, D is TRBD2 (7 bases). The CDR3 extends over 14 amino acids. CDR1 SGHTA and CDR2 FQGTGA come from the germline V gene. The V end lost 2 bases, the J end lost 7 bases, and 12 bases lay between the germline ends. CDR3 bases: TGTGCCAGCAGCTTACGGGGGGCGAGGAATGAGCAGTTCTTC. Its protein is CASSLRGARNEQFF.

V usage is TRBV15 and J usage is TRBJ1-1, with D unresolved. The CDR3 extends over 15 amino acids. Trimming took 0 bases from V and 1 from J, leaving 9 bases between them. CDR1 and CDR2 (germline): LNHNV, YYDKDF (reference sequence). CDR3: CATSREGSRNTEAFF. DNA of the CDR3: TGTGCCACCAGCAGAGAGGGCAGTAGGAACACTGAAGCTTTCTTT.

CDR3 protein: CASSYSRGGYEQYF. The CDR3 nucleotides are TGTGCCAGCAGTTACTCGAGGGGGGGCTACGAGCAGTACTTC. J is TRBJ2-7 and V is TRBV6-6; tentatively, D is TRBD2 (7 bases). This CDR3 is 14 amino acids long. The germline V gene encodes CDR1 MNHNY and CDR2 SVGAGI (reference sequence). The germline V and J ends were trimmed by 0 bases and 3 bases, with 9 bases remaining between them.